These 18 T cell receptor beta chains originate from one sample sequenced in a study of shared clonotypes between healthy human individuals. Clones were sequenced by immunoSEQ multiplex PCR, and TCRdb holds only the in-frame ones, with some missing. Of 190,000 or so clones in the sample, about 68% were seen once. The sample taken for sequencing was memory CD4+ T cells sorted from blood. Subset given: CD45RA-negative fraction. The receptors come from a man aged 25 to 40 in good health.

The chain combines TRBV4-1 with TRBJ1-4; 8 bases are a match to TRBD1. The CDR3 contains 14 residues. The trim removed 5 bases at V and 11 bases at J, leaving 10 bases unmatched. CDR1 and CDR2 (germline): MGHRA, YSYEKL. CDR3 residues: CASSERTGPRKLFF. The CDR3 bases are TGCGCCAGCAGCGAAAGGACAGGGCCTCGGAAACTGTTTTTT.

This clone was detected a few times. The chain employs TRBV2 and TRBJ2-1; TRBD1 is a possible D gene (6 bases). Germline V gene sequence: CDR1 SNHLY, CDR2 FYNNEI. CDR3 size: 13 residues. Deletions cut 6 bases from V and 5 bases from J, with 11 bases between. CDR3 nucleotide sequence: TGTGCCAGCAGGGACAGAGAAGACAATGAGCAGTTCTTC. It specifies CASRDREDNEQFF.

This clone showed up many times. In DNA, the CDR3 is TGTGCCAGCAGTTGGGGACAGGGCATGCAAGAGACCCAGTACTTC. It translates to CASSWGQGMQETQYF. J is TRBJ2-5 and V is TRBV28; TRBD1 matches at 9 bases. CDR3 length equals 15 residues. The germline V gene has CDR1 MDHEN and CDR2 SYDVKM. With V trimmed by 4 bases and J by 2 bases, 5 bases remained unmatched.

The J gene is TRBJ2-1, the V gene TRBV2, with 7 bases lining up with TRBD1. With V trimmed by 3 bases and J by 1 base, 6 bases remained unmatched. In germline, CDR1 is SNHLY, CDR2 FYNNEI. The CDR3 is 16 amino acids. The CDR3 sequence: CASSDYRGGSYNEQFF. CDR3 sequence (DNA): TGTGCCAGCAGTGATTACAGGGGTGGGTCCTACAATGAGCAGTTCTTC.

This clone occurred a few times. V usage is TRBV2 and J usage is TRBJ1-2; D is uncertain. This CDR3 contains 13 residues. V shed 5 bases and J shed 0 bases, with 7 bases lying between them. Germline CDR1 reads SNHLY; CDR2 reads FYNNEI. This CDR3 is CASSQSTNYGYTF. The CDR3 nucleotides read TGTGCCAGCAGTCAATCAACTAACTATGGCTACACCTTC.

This clone was detected only a few times. Other DNA sequences in the sample encode the same CDR3. The J gene is TRBJ2-1, the V gene TRBV18; possibly TRBD1 for D (6 bases). This CDR3 has 13 amino acids. The germline V gene has CDR1 KGHSH and CDR2 LQKENI. Trimming removed 3 bases from V and 4 bases from J, with 7 bases in between. CDR3: CASSPGQYNEQFF. The CDR3 DNA reads as TGTGCCAGCTCACCCGGACAGTACAATGAGCAGTTCTTC. Variable domain in full (rest from reference TRBV18 and TRBJ2-1): NAGVMQNPRHLVRRRGQEARLRCSPMKGHSHVYWYRQLPEEGLKFMVYLQKENIIDESGMPKERFSAEFPKEGPSILRIQQVVRGDSAAYFCASSPGQYNEQFFGPGTRLTVL.

This clone came up once. The chain employs TRBV7-2 and TRBJ2-5, with 10 nucleotides matching TRBD2. J lost 5 bases, V lost 6 bases, and 9 bases had no gene match. The CDR3 is 15 amino acids. Germline CDR1 and CDR2: SGHTA and FQGNSA. The CDR3 region has the DNA TGTGCCAGCAGTGGCCTAGCGGGAGAGCAGGAGACCCAGTACTTC. Amino acid sequence: CASSGLAGEQETQYF. The variable domain in full, with the rest retrieved from reference TRBV7-2 and TRBJ2-5, is GAGVSQSPSNKVTEKGKDVELRCDPISGHTALYWYRQSLGQGLEFLIYFQGNSAPDKSGLPSDRFSAERTGGSVSTLTIQRTQQEDSAVYLCASSGLAGEQETQYFGPGTRLLVL.

This clone was recorded once. The chain carries TRBV2 and TRBJ1-1, with 11 bases identical to TRBD1. Germline values: CDR1 SNHLY, CDR2 FYNNEI. This CDR3 is built from 15 residues. V gave up 1 base and J gave up 3 bases; unmatched junction bases: 1. The CDR3, as DNA: TGTGCCAGCAGTGAAGAGGACAGGGGGCACACTGAAGCTTTCTTT. It translates to CASSEEDRGHTEAFF.

The V and J genes are TRBV29-1 and TRBJ2-6; D call uncertain. The CDR3 contains 16 residues. The germline V gene encodes CDR1 SQVTM and CDR2 ANQGSEA. V lost 4 bases and J 2 bases, leaving 15 bases between the germline ends. Written as DNA, the CDR3 is TGCAGCGTTGTTGGGAATACCTGGCCTGGGGCCAACGTCCTGACTTTC. It encodes CSVVGNTWPGANVLTF.

V is TRBV6-1 and J is TRBJ1-5; D call uncertain. CDR3 length: 15 amino acids. Trimming cost V 2 bases and J 5 bases, with 13 bases left between them. CDR1 and CDR2 from the germline V gene are MNHNS and SASEGT. CDR3 loop: CASSELGVVYQPQHF. In DNA form, the CDR3 reads TGTGCCAGCAGTGAACTTGGGGTGGTGTATCAGCCCCAGCATTTT.

The chain employs TRBV5-1 and TRBJ2-1; D might be TRBD1 (6 bases). V was shortened by 3 bases and J by 5 bases, with 9 bases between the two germline ends. This CDR3 has 13 residues. The germline V gene has CDR1 SGHRS and CDR2 YFSETQ. CDR3 bases: TGCGCCAGCAGCTCGGGACAAAACAATGAGCAGTTCTTC. This encodes CASSSGQNNEQFF.

V usage is TRBV27 and J usage is TRBJ2-1; D tentatively fits TRBD1 or TRBD2 (6 bases each). Per germline, CDR1 MNHEY and CDR2 SMNVEV (reference sequence). The CDR3 runs to 17 residues. The V end lost 4 bases, the J end lost 5 bases, and 21 bases lay between the germline ends. The chain's CDR3 is CASSSTKTGWGDNEQFF. CDR3 bases: TGTGCCAGCAGTTCTACCAAGACAGGCTGGGGGGACAATGAGCAGTTCTTC.

The chain employs TRBV9 and TRBJ2-5, with a weak D call TRBD2 (5 bases). Germline loops: CDR1 SGDLS, CDR2 YYNGEE. The CDR3 has 16 amino acids. The V end was cut by 5 bases, the J end by 3 bases, with 20 bases between. The CDR3 DNA is TGTGCCAGCAGTCTAGCCACTAGTTTAAAGGAAGAGACCCAGTACTTC. It codes for CASSLATSLKEETQYF.

In this sample, this clone turned up once. This rearrangement joins TRBV30 to TRBJ2-7; 7 bases are shared with TRBD1. Germline V gives CDR1 GTSNPN, CDR2 SVGIG (reference sequence). The V and J ends lost 8 bases and 3 bases, in that order; junction bases with no gene match: 7. This CDR3 contains 12 residues. The CDR3 nucleotides are TGTGCCGGACAACAGGGGAGCTACGAGCAGTACTTC. This gives the protein CAGQQGSYEQYF.

The V gene is TRBV18, the J gene TRBJ2-7, with a possible D match to TRBD2 (6 bases). Germline V gene lookup returns CDR1 KGHSH and CDR2 LQKENI. V shed 3 bases and J shed 1 base, with 16 bases lying between them. The CDR3 loop spans 16 amino acids. The chain's CDR3 is CASSPPGTRRSYEQYF. CDR3 bases: TGTGCCAGCTCACCCCCCGGGACTCGGAGATCCTACGAGCAGTACTTC.

The rearrangement uses TRBV25-1 and TRBJ2-1, with 11 nucleotides matching TRBD2. Trimming took 2 bases from V and 4 from J; bases not matched to a gene: 7. CDR1 and CDR2 (germline): MGHDK, SYGVNS. The CDR3 runs 17 residues. CDR3 sequence: CASSETPIAGGYNEQFF. The DNA for the CDR3 is TGTGCCAGCAGTGAAACTCCGATAGCGGGAGGGTACAATGAGCAGTTCTTC.

CDR3 loop: CASSLSDTQYF. CDR3 DNA sequence: TGCGCCAGCAGCCTATCAGATACGCAGTATTTT. The chain carries TRBV5-1 and TRBJ2-3; D is undetermined. The germline CDR1 and CDR2 sequences are SGHRS and YFSETQ. With 4 bases removed from V and 4 bases from J, the gap between germline ends came to 4 bases. The CDR3 is made up of 11 amino acids.

This clone has a handful of counts. At the DNA level, this CDR3 is encoded by other sequences in the same sample as well. The V and J genes are TRBV18 and TRBJ2-1, with TRBD2 matching over 9 bases. V shed 3 bases, J shed 5 bases, and the junction held 5 bases outside the gene matches. Germline values: CDR1 KGHSH, CDR2 LQKENI. This CDR3 is built from 15 residues. As DNA, the CDR3 is TGTGCCAGCTCACCTTTTAGCGGGAGACACAATGAGCAGTTCTTC. Protein: CASSPFSGRHNEQFF.